This entry is about one T cell receptor beta chain. This record comes from a study of cytomegalovirus exposure and HLA in healthy donors. Primers for the PCR totalled 60 Vbeta and 13 Jbeta. Assay used: immunoSEQ multiplex PCR; TCRdb lists only in-frame clones, some missing. Of roughly 150,000 clones listed, over 70% were seen once; the top ten hold 1.5% to 2%. Sample: PBMCs. The sequence was collected from a woman aged 40 to 50 in good health and CMV-seronegative.

The CDR3: CASNPSGVGAGELFF. The DNA for the CDR3 is TGTGCCAGCAACCCTAGCGGGGTGGGCGCCGGGGAGCTGTTTTTT. This chain connects TRBV7-6 to TRBJ2-2; 9 nucleotides line up with TRBD2. With V trimmed by 7 bases and J by 6 bases, 9 bases remained unmatched. Germline V gene data show CDR1 as SGHVS and CDR2 as FNYEAQ. CDR3 length: 15 amino acids.